These 9 T cell receptor beta chains originate from one sample sequenced in a study of cytomegalovirus exposure and HLA in healthy donors. Primers: 60 Vbeta forward and 13 Jbeta reverse. Clones were read by immunoSEQ multiplex PCR, and TCRdb kept only the in-frame ones, dropping some. The data hold some 180,000 clones, with 70% to 80% observed a single time. Sequenced material: PBMCs. The receptors here all came from a woman in her thirties in good health and CMV-seropositive.

This clone was detected only a few times. The chain recombines TRBV5-1 with TRBJ2-5; the match to TRBD2 covers 16 bases. The germline gives CDR1 SGHRS, CDR2 YFSETQ. The CDR3 totals 18 residues. Trimming took 3 bases from V and 2 from J; bases not matched to a gene: 7. CDR3 DNA sequence: TGCGCCAGCAGCTCGGGACTAGCGGGGGGGCTTGGGCAAGAGACCCAGTACTTC. Amino acids: CASSSGLAGGLGQETQYF.

The CDR3 spells CASRLAGRTDTQYF. The CDR3 nucleotides are TGTGCCAGCAGACTAGCGGGCCGCACAGATACGCAGTATTTT. The gene calls are TRBV28 and TRBJ2-3; 9 positions agree with TRBD2. Germline V gene lookup returns CDR1 MDHEN and CDR2 SYDVKM. V dropped 6 bases and J dropped 1; count of bases not matched to a gene: 2. The CDR3 extends over 14 amino acids.

The chain recombines TRBV11-2 with TRBJ1-1, with 11 bases identical to TRBD1. The CDR3 consists of 16 residues. Trimming removed 1 base from V and 3 bases from J; junction bases left unmatched: 4. Germline assignment: CDR1 SGHAT and CDR2 FQNNGV. CDR3 residues: CASSLARTGGYTEAFF. The DNA for the CDR3 is TGTGCCAGCAGCTTAGCAAGGACAGGGGGCTACACTGAAGCTTTCTTT.

This clone has just one count. One end of the junction fails to match germline, which may point to a read error. The chain joins TRBV7-9 to TRBJ2-6, with D perhaps TRBD1 (5 bases). Germline V CDR1 and CDR2: SEHNR, FQNEAQ (reference sequence). This CDR3 region has 15 residues. The CDR3 is CASSLAQPGANVLAF. Here the CDR3 DNA reads TGTGCCAGCAGCTTAGCACAGCCTGGGGCCAACGTCCTGGCTTTC.

This chain joins TRBV28 and TRBJ2-7; 9 positions match TRBD2. This CDR3 contains 16 residues. J was trimmed by 6 bases and V by 2 bases; bases with no gene match: 11. CDR1 is MDHEN, CDR2 SYDVKM, per germline. The CDR3 nucleotides are TGTGCCAGCAGTTTAGTTAGCGGGGGCCTTATTTCCGAGCAGTACTTC. Encoded protein: CASSLVSGGLISEQYF. Supplemented by reference TRBV28 and TRBJ2-7, the full variable domain reads DVKVTQSSRYLVKRTGEKVFLECVQDMDHENMFWYRQDPGLGLRLIYFSYDVKMKEKGDIPEGYSVSREKKERFSLILESASTNQTSMYLCASSLVSGGLISEQYFGPGTRLTVT.

This chain joins TRBV6-1 and TRBJ1-6, with D maybe TRBD1 (5 bases). Looked up from germline, CDR1 is MNHNS and CDR2 is SASEGT. Trimming left V 10 bases short and J 2 bases short, with 12 bases between. CDR3 size: 14 residues. CDR3 bases: TGTGCCACTCATCAGGGCCCCTATAATTCACCCCTCCACTTT. This translates into CATHQGPYNSPLHF.

The chain recombines TRBV11-2 with TRBJ2-2; the D gene is possibly TRBD2 (6 bases). Trimming removed 4 bases at V and 1 base at J, with 19 bases between. Per the germline V gene, CDR1 is SGHAT and CDR2 is FQNNGV. CDR3 length: 18 amino acids. The CDR3 sequence is CASSWPVAGGRNTGELFF. CDR3 nucleotides: TGTGCCAGCAGCTGGCCCGTCGCTGGGGGGAGGAACACCGGGGAGCTGTTTTTT.

This clone was observed a handful of times. The chain combines TRBV4-1 with TRBJ2-7; 8 bases line up with TRBD1. V lost 2 bases and J lost 1; bases outside the gene matches: 10. CDR3 length: 17 amino acids. The V gene's germline CDR1 is MGHRA and CDR2 YSYEKL. The CDR3 DNA reads TGCGCCAGCAGCCAACAAACGGGCAGGGGGCTTTCCTACGAGCAGTACTTC. Protein: CASSQQTGRGLSYEQYF.

The chain is built from TRBV30 and TRBJ1-6; weak D call: TRBD1 (5 bases). This CDR3 has 15 amino acids. With 2 bases removed from V and 3 bases from J, the gap between germline ends came to 11 bases. CDR1 and CDR2 (germline): GTSNPN, SVGIG (reference sequence). The CDR3 coding sequence is TGTGCCTGGAGTTCCGGGGGTAGCTATAATTCACCCCTCCACTTT. Its protein product is CAWSSGGSYNSPLHF.